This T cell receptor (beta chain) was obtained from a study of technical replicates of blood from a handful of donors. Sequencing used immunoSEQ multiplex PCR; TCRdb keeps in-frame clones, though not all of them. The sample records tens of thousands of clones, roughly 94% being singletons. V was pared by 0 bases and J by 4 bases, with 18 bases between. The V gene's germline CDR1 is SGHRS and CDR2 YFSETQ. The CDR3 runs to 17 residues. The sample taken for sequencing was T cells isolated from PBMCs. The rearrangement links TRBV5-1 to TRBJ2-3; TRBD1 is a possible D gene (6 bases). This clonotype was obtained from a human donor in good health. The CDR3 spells CASSLAGAPTGPDTQYF. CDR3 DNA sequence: TGCGCCAGCAGCTTGGCAGGGGCCCCAACAGGCCCAGATACGCAGTATTTT.